Sequencing of this T cell receptor (beta chain) was carried out in a study of tumor and adjacent non-tumor tissue in lung cancer. As for the study in general: Aged about 31 to 85 years, patients included approximately 11 men and 4 to 6 women with stage I to III disease. Study-wide results and caveats: In normal lung, the top 100 clones were significantly more dominant than in tumor. Tumor tissue had significantly higher TCR diversity than normal lung.

Points on this clonotype: Its matching antigen is unknown. A junction end diverges from the germline sequence, so it may reflect a read error.

The template was RNA from unsorted bulk tissue. The library came from three nested PCR rounds adapted from ARM-PCR protocols. A single record per CDR3 protein comes from TCRdb applying MiXCR to the multiplex PCR reads. The sample yields around 99,000 distinct CDR3 sequences, roughly 77% seen once. Source material: lung tumor tissue. This TCR was recovered from a woman aged 55-69 years with non-small cell lung cancer.

CDR3 bases: TGCGGCAGCAGCCAAGGGGCCAACCGGGATTCCCTCGATGAGCAGTTCTTC. This sequence encodes CGSSQGANRDSLDEQFF. The V call is TRBV4-3, the J call TRBJ2-1, with D perhaps given as TRBD1 or TRBD2 (5 bases each). This CDR3 region has 17 residues. CDR1 and CDR2 from the germline V gene are LGHNA and YSLEER.